A selection of T cell receptor beta chains follows, all from one sample in a study of blood T cells in healthy people across ages. From the 5' RACE reads, TCRdb called clonotypes with MiXCR, one entry per CDR3 protein. The sample lists about 290,000 distinct CDR3 sequences, around 30% seen once, with roughly 28% in the top ten. Sequenced: blood. These receptors all stem from a woman in her sixties or seventies in good health. Each CDR3 is given with its conserved first and last residue. Each record gives: D gene, J gene, clone size, V gene, CDR3 protein, CDR3 DNA. The D gene is left open where the match is weak. Some rows have no size entry. The others give once, few or many, or a class for an expanded clone.

d_call: .; j_call: TRBJ2-5; clone_size: few; v_call: TRBV28; cdr3_aa: CASTVGGQETQYF; cdr3_nt: TGTGCCAGCACCGTAGGAGGGCAAGAGACCCAGTACTTC
d_call: .; j_call: TRBJ2-4; clone_size: many; v_call: TRBV4-3; cdr3_aa: CASSQDGREDIQYF; cdr3_nt: TGCGCCAGCAGCCAAGATGGCAGGGAGGACATTCAGTACTTC
d_call: TRBD2; j_call: TRBJ2-2; clone_size: many; v_call: TRBV12-3/TRBV12-4; cdr3_aa: CASSPSGRTGELFF; cdr3_nt: TGTGCCAGCAGCCCTAGCGGGAGAACCGGGGAGCTGTTTTTT
d_call: .; j_call: TRBJ1-5; clone_size: .; v_call: TRBV20-1; cdr3_aa: CSASGQEADQPQHF; cdr3_nt: TGCAGTGCTAGTGGCCAGGAGGCAGATCAGCCCCAGCATTTT
d_call: .; j_call: TRBJ1-2; clone_size: .; v_call: TRBV19; cdr3_aa: CATSLPGENYGYTF; cdr3_nt: TGTGCCACCAGCCTCCCAGGGGAGAACTATGGCTACACCTTC
d_call: .; j_call: TRBJ2-7; clone_size: .; v_call: TRBV5-1; cdr3_aa: CASSLERRGKLQYEQYF; cdr3_nt: TGCGCCAGCAGCTTGGAACGCAGAGGCAAACTCCAATACGAGCAGTACTTC
d_call: .; j_call: TRBJ2-5; clone_size: .; v_call: TRBV25-1; cdr3_aa: CASRRDTGETQYF; cdr3_nt: TGTGCCAGCAGGCGGGATACCGGAGAGACCCAGTACTTC
d_call: .; j_call: TRBJ2-3; clone_size: few; v_call: TRBV29-1; cdr3_aa: CSVEGAVLSTDTQYF; cdr3_nt: TGCAGCGTTGAGGGGGCGGTCCTTAGCACAGATACGCAGTATTTT
d_call: TRBD1; j_call: TRBJ1-2; clone_size: .; v_call: TRBV3-1; cdr3_aa: CASSRGQGSDGYTF; cdr3_nt: TGTGCCAGCAGCCGGGGACAGGGAAGTGATGGCTACACCTTC
d_call: .; j_call: TRBJ2-5; clone_size: .; v_call: TRBV5-1; cdr3_aa: CASSLEGRTQETQYF; cdr3_nt: TGCGCCAGCAGCTTGGAAGGACGGACACAAGAGACCCAGTACTTC
d_call: .; j_call: TRBJ2-7; clone_size: few; v_call: TRBV28; cdr3_aa: CASSSGTGNLHEQYF; cdr3_nt: TGTGCCAGCAGTTCCGGCACGGGGAATCTGCACGAGCAGTACTTC
d_call: .; j_call: TRBJ2-5; clone_size: few; v_call: TRBV28; cdr3_aa: CASSFNGETQYF; cdr3_nt: TGTGCCAGCAGTTTCAATGGGGAGACCCAGTACTTC
d_call: TRBD2; j_call: TRBJ2-1; clone_size: .; v_call: TRBV7-6; cdr3_aa: CASSLDGLAANEQFF; cdr3_nt: TGTGCCAGCAGCTTAGACGGACTAGCGGCCAATGAGCAGTTCTTC
d_call: TRBD1; j_call: TRBJ2-5; clone_size: few; v_call: TRBV6-1; cdr3_aa: CASTRTGAGETQYF; cdr3_nt: TGTGCCAGCACCCGGACAGGGGCTGGAGAGACCCAGTACTTC
d_call: TRBD2; j_call: TRBJ2-4; clone_size: many; v_call: TRBV20-1; cdr3_aa: CSAGTSGKNIQYF; cdr3_nt: TGCAGTGCGGGGACTAGCGGTAAAAACATTCAGTACTTC
d_call: TRBD2; j_call: TRBJ2-1; clone_size: .; v_call: TRBV7-2; cdr3_aa: CASSSASGATYNEQFF; cdr3_nt: TGTGCCAGCAGCTCAGCTAGCGGTGCTACGTACAATGAGCAGTTCTTC
d_call: TRBD1; j_call: TRBJ2-7; clone_size: few; v_call: TRBV12-3/TRBV12-4; cdr3_aa: CASSPDRGPSYEQYF; cdr3_nt: TGTGCCAGCAGCCCCGACAGGGGCCCCTCCTACGAGCAGTACTTC
d_call: .; j_call: TRBJ2-1; clone_size: .; v_call: TRBV14; cdr3_aa: CASSPPPGRGLHNEQFF; cdr3_nt: TGTGCCAGCAGCCCACCTCCGGGACGGGGGTTACACAATGAGCAGTTCTTC
d_call: .; j_call: TRBJ1-6; clone_size: .; v_call: TRBV10-2; cdr3_aa: CASSYSSQNSPLHF; cdr3_nt: TGCGCCAGCAGTTACTCTTCCCAAAACTCACCCCTCCACTTT
d_call: .; j_call: TRBJ2-2; clone_size: few; v_call: TRBV29-1; cdr3_aa: CSVGTTGTLTGELFF; cdr3_nt: TGCAGCGTAGGGACAACCGGAACGCTGACCGGGGAGCTGTTTTTT
d_call: .; j_call: TRBJ2-7; clone_size: few; v_call: TRBV20-1; cdr3_aa: CSASESRGGNYEQYF; cdr3_nt: TGCAGTGCTAGCGAATCTAGAGGGGGGAACTACGAGCAGTACTTC
d_call: .; j_call: TRBJ1-1; clone_size: few; v_call: TRBV20-1; cdr3_aa: CSVPVPTGTFF; cdr3_nt: TGCAGTGTTCCAGTGCCGACGGGGACTTTCTTT
d_call: .; j_call: TRBJ2-5; clone_size: few; v_call: TRBV27; cdr3_aa: CASSFSDLRETQYF; cdr3_nt: TGTGCCAGCAGTTTTTCCGACCTGAGAGAGACCCAGTACTTC
d_call: .; j_call: TRBJ2-2; clone_size: .; v_call: TRBV4-3; cdr3_aa: CASSQVRANTGELFF; cdr3_nt: TGCGCCAGCAGCCAAGTCAGGGCGAACACCGGGGAGCTGTTTTTT
d_call: .; j_call: TRBJ2-3; clone_size: many; v_call: TRBV29-1; cdr3_aa: CSVDQGTDTQYF; cdr3_nt: TGCAGCGTTGATCAGGGGACAGATACGCAGTATTTT
d_call: TRBD1; j_call: TRBJ2-1; clone_size: few; v_call: TRBV2; cdr3_aa: CASSLQGGFGSEQFF; cdr3_nt: TGTGCCAGCAGTCTACAGGGGGGATTCGGGAGTGAGCAGTTCTTC
d_call: TRBD1; j_call: TRBJ1-2; clone_size: few; v_call: TRBV28; cdr3_aa: CASSSAQGLRGYTF; cdr3_nt: TGTGCCAGCAGTTCCGCACAGGGGTTACGGGGCTACACCTTC
d_call: .; j_call: TRBJ2-1; clone_size: .; v_call: TRBV28; cdr3_aa: CASSPPGHEQFF; cdr3_nt: TGTGCCAGCAGCCCCCCTGGACATGAGCAGTTCTTC
d_call: .; j_call: TRBJ1-2; clone_size: .; v_call: TRBV6-4; cdr3_aa: CASRPGSSNYGYTF; cdr3_nt: TGTGCCAGCAGACCCGGGAGTTCTAACTATGGCTACACCTTC
d_call: TRBD2; j_call: TRBJ2-7; clone_size: many; v_call: TRBV25-1; cdr3_aa: CASSESGLAGREQYF; cdr3_nt: TGTGCCAGCAGTGAATCTGGACTAGCGGGGCGCGAGCAGTACTTC
d_call: .; j_call: TRBJ1-1; clone_size: .; v_call: TRBV16; cdr3_aa: CASSQSSGANTEAFF; cdr3_nt: TGTGCCAGCAGCCAAAGTTCTGGGGCTAACACTGAAGCTTTCTTT
d_call: TRBD2; j_call: TRBJ2-7; clone_size: .; v_call: TRBV20-1; cdr3_aa: CSARDLFAGGPHEQYF; cdr3_nt: TGCAGTGCTAGAGATCTCTTTGCGGGAGGGCCCCACGAGCAGTACTTC
d_call: .; j_call: TRBJ2-1; clone_size: .; v_call: TRBV11-2; cdr3_aa: CASSTHLRGSYNEQFF; cdr3_nt: TGTGCCAGCAGCACCCATCTGAGGGGCTCCTACAATGAGCAGTTCTTC
d_call: TRBD1; j_call: TRBJ2-2; clone_size: .; v_call: TRBV28; cdr3_aa: CASTPGQGEYTGEPFF; cdr3_nt: TGTGCCAGCACCCCGGGACAGGGTGAATACACCGGGGAGCCGTTTTTT
d_call: .; j_call: TRBJ2-1; clone_size: .; v_call: TRBV7-6; cdr3_aa: CASSLTTYNEQFF; cdr3_nt: TGTGCCAGCAGCTTGACTACCTACAATGAGCAGTTCTTC
d_call: .; j_call: TRBJ2-5; clone_size: .; v_call: TRBV20-1; cdr3_aa: CSARESGGLGTQYF; cdr3_nt: TGCAGTGCTAGGGAAAGCGGCGGATTGGGGACCCAGTACTTC
d_call: .; j_call: TRBJ1-4; clone_size: many; v_call: TRBV28; cdr3_aa: CASSYGPAGVNEKLFF; cdr3_nt: TGTGCCAGCAGTTACGGCCCCGCAGGGGTAAATGAAAAACTGTTTTTT
d_call: .; j_call: TRBJ1-1; clone_size: once; v_call: TRBV6-2/TRBV6-3; cdr3_aa: CASSYDRTDNTEAFF; cdr3_nt: TGTGCCAGCAGTTACGACAGGACAGATAACACTGAAGCTTTCTTT
d_call: TRBD1; j_call: TRBJ2-1; clone_size: few; v_call: TRBV20-1; cdr3_aa: CSARDQQGWRQFF; cdr3_nt: TGCAGTGCTAGAGATCAACAGGGGTGGAGGCAGTTCTTC
d_call: .; j_call: TRBJ2-5; clone_size: few; v_call: TRBV7-2; cdr3_aa: CASSMSGGQETQYF; cdr3_nt: TGTGCCAGCAGCATGTCTGGCGGCCAAGAGACCCAGTACTTC
d_call: TRBD2; j_call: TRBJ2-3; clone_size: .; v_call: TRBV7-9; cdr3_aa: CASSFSGTTDTQYF; cdr3_nt: TGTGCCAGCAGCTTCAGCGGGACGACAGATACGCAGTATTTT
d_call: TRBD1; j_call: TRBJ1-2; clone_size: .; v_call: TRBV7-2; cdr3_aa: CASSPETGGASYGYTF; cdr3_nt: TGTGCCAGCAGCCCTGAGACAGGGGGCGCTTCCTATGGCTACACCTTC
d_call: .; j_call: TRBJ2-7; clone_size: .; v_call: TRBV10-1; cdr3_aa: CASSGSGSYEQYF; cdr3_nt: TGCGCCAGCAGTGGCTCAGGCTCCTACGAGCAGTACTTC
d_call: .; j_call: TRBJ2-7; clone_size: few; v_call: TRBV19; cdr3_aa: CASTPTSLGYEQYF; cdr3_nt: TGTGCCAGTACCCCCACTAGCCTCGGGTACGAGCAGTACTTC
d_call: .; j_call: TRBJ2-7; clone_size: .; v_call: TRBV28; cdr3_aa: CASSFGVSYEQCF; cdr3_nt: TGTGCCAGCAGTTTTGGTGTCTCCTACGAGCAGTGCTTC
d_call: TRBD2; j_call: TRBJ2-5; clone_size: .; v_call: TRBV5-1; cdr3_aa: CASSAGTTKETQYF; cdr3_nt: TGCGCCAGCAGCGCCGGGACTACGAAAGAGACCCAGTACTTC
d_call: TRBD2; j_call: TRBJ2-5; clone_size: .; v_call: TRBV28; cdr3_aa: CASRAGTSVETQYF; cdr3_nt: TGTGCCAGCAGAGCCGGGACTAGCGTGGAGACCCAGTACTTC
d_call: .; j_call: TRBJ2-1; clone_size: .; v_call: TRBV4-1; cdr3_aa: CASSQLGRRGSEQFF; cdr3_nt: TGCGCCAGCAGCCAGTTGGGGAGAAGAGGCTCCGAGCAGTTCTTC
d_call: TRBD2; j_call: TRBJ2-1; clone_size: .; v_call: TRBV2; cdr3_aa: CASSRIKTASSGRAYEQFF; cdr3_nt: TGTGCCAGCAGCCGAATCAAAACAGCCTCCAGCGGGAGGGCGTATGAGCAGTTCTTC
d_call: .; j_call: TRBJ2-7; clone_size: .; v_call: TRBV20-1; cdr3_aa: CSARVSGGPYEQYF; cdr3_nt: TGCAGTGCTAGAGTAAGCGGAGGACCCTACGAGCAGTACTTC
d_call: .; j_call: TRBJ2-7; clone_size: few; v_call: TRBV5-1; cdr3_aa: CASSPELGTPYEQYF; cdr3_nt: TGCGCCAGCAGTCCAGAACTTGGGACGCCCTACGAGCAGTACTTC
d_call: TRBD1; j_call: TRBJ1-1; clone_size: .; v_call: TRBV7-2; cdr3_aa: CASSLTAGTGRLNTEAFF; cdr3_nt: TGTGCCAGCAGCTTAACAGCCGGGACAGGACGGTTGAACACTGAAGCTTTCTTT
d_call: TRBD1; j_call: TRBJ2-1; clone_size: few; v_call: TRBV7-9; cdr3_aa: CASSLWSGQGINEQFF; cdr3_nt: TGTGCCAGCAGCTTATGGTCGGGACAGGGCATCAATGAGCAGTTCTTC
d_call: .; j_call: TRBJ1-6; clone_size: few; v_call: TRBV20-1; cdr3_aa: CSARGVSYNSPLHF; cdr3_nt: TGCAGTGCAAGGGGGGTGTCCTATAATTCACCCCTCCACTTT
d_call: TRBD1; j_call: TRBJ1-5; clone_size: many; v_call: TRBV28; cdr3_aa: CASSLKGANNQPQHF; cdr3_nt: TGTGCCAGCAGTTTAAAGGGGGCCAACAATCAGCCCCAGCATTTT
d_call: TRBD2; j_call: TRBJ2-3; clone_size: .; v_call: TRBV7-2; cdr3_aa: CASSSGLTSTDTQYF; cdr3_nt: TGTGCCAGCAGCTCGGGACTAACCAGCACAGATACGCAGTATTTT
d_call: TRBD2; j_call: TRBJ2-2; clone_size: few; v_call: TRBV9; cdr3_aa: CASSVSGTGELFF; cdr3_nt: TGTGCCAGCAGCGTTAGCGGGACCGGGGAGCTGTTTTTT
d_call: TRBD1; j_call: TRBJ1-2; clone_size: .; v_call: TRBV12-3/TRBV12-4; cdr3_aa: CASSWTGESYTF; cdr3_nt: TGTGCCAGCAGTTGGACAGGGGAAAGCTACACCTTC